A single sample is the source of the 14 T cell receptor beta chains below, sequenced in a study of T cells in Graves' hyperthyroidism and ophthalmopathy. Amplification yielded TCR beta CDR3 regions, with RNA transcripts as the source. TCR CDR3 regions were first amplified by RT-PCR with HTBI primers. TCRdb re-analysed the multiplex PCR reads in MiXCR, keeping a single row per CDR3 protein. The repertoire holds about 290,000 distinct CDR3 sequences, with about an eighth as singletons. The material sequenced was blood. Source of these receptors: a woman between 40 and 50 years old with Graves' hyperthyroidism.

The chain has TRBV2 and TRBJ1-4; 12 positions agree with TRBD1. V lost 5 bases, J lost 8 bases, and 6 bases stayed unmatched. The CDR3 is made up of 15 amino acids. Germline V lookup: CDR1 SNHLY, CDR2 FYNNEI. The CDR3 loop reads CASSPGTGGQEKLFF. The CDR3 nucleotides are TGTGCCAGCAGTCCCGGGACAGGGGGCCAAGAAAAACTGTTTTTT.

Many counts were recorded for this clonotype. The rearrangement joins TRBV20-1 to TRBJ2-1; D possibly corresponds to TRBD2 (6 bases). Germline V gene sequence: CDR1 DFQATT, CDR2 SNEGSKA (reference sequence). This CDR3 is 11 amino acids long. Trimming stripped 8 bases from V and 8 bases from J, with 13 bases between. CDR3 coding DNA: TGCAGTACCCTGACTAGGGATGAGCAGTTCTTC. Protein sequence: CSTLTRDEQFF.

The genes are TRBV4-1 and TRBJ2-1; possible D gene TRBD2, 6 bases. CDR3 length: 15 amino acids. Looked up from germline, CDR1 is MGHRA and CDR2 is YSYEKL. V shed 3 bases and J shed 12 bases, with 21 bases lying between them. CDR3 protein: CASSQGGEVFGGQFF. The CDR3 DNA reads TGCGCCAGCAGCCAGGGGGGTGAAGTGTTTGGTGGGCAGTTCTTC.

There are many counts of this clonotype. A read error may account for a junction end that differs from germline. J is TRBJ1-3 and V is TRBV29-1; D not resolved. The CDR3 runs 14 residues. CDR1 is SQVTM and CDR2 is ANQGSEA in the germline V gene. The CDR3 DNA sequence: TGCAGCGTTGATTTGGGCGGCTCTGGAAGCACCATATATTTT. It codes for CSVDLGGSGSTIYF.

On this clonotype itself: The junction does not match germline at one end; this may be a read error. The chain has TRBV4-2 and TRBJ1-6; D uncertain. The length of the CDR3 is 13 residues. The germline gives CDR1 LGHNA, CDR2 YNFKEQ. For the CDR3, the DNA is TGTGCCAGCATCCAAGGTTGGGATTCACCCCTCCACTTT. Protein: CASIQGWDSPLHF.

This chain uses TRBV7-3 with TRBJ2-2, with TRBD2 matching over 9 bases. This CDR3 has 16 residues. CDR1 and CDR2 (germline): SGHTA, FQGTGA. Losses at the gene ends were 1 base for V and 7 bases for J; bases not matched to a gene: 7. DNA of the CDR3: TGTGCCAGCAGCTTAATAGGGACTAGCTCGGTCGGGGAGCTGTTTTTT. It is translated as CASSLIGTSSVGELFF.

This clonotype was detected many times. V usage is TRBV5-4 and J usage is TRBJ2-3; 7 bases align to TRBD2. The CDR3 contains 15 residues. Germline trimming cut 7 bases from V and 3 bases from J; bases unmatched to any gene: 11. Germline V gene lookup returns CDR1 SGHNT and CDR2 YYREEE (reference sequence). CDR3 sequence: CASGGGDLGTDTQYF. Written as DNA, the CDR3 is TGTGCCAGCGGGGGGGGAGACTTGGGGACAGATACGCAGTATTTT.

Many counts were recorded for this clonotype. This chain uses TRBV28 with TRBJ2-6, with D tentatively TRBD1 or TRBD2 (6 bases each). Trimming took 5 bases from V and 2 from J, leaving 10 bases between them. This CDR3 comprises 15 residues. Per germline, CDR1 MDHEN and CDR2 SYDVKM. The CDR3 nucleotides are TGTGCCAGCAGTAAGGGGGGACCTGGGGCCAACGTCCTGACTTTC. Amino acid sequence: CASSKGGPGANVLTF. The entire variable domain, with the rest obtained from reference TRBV28 and TRBJ2-6, is as follows: DVKVTQSSRYLVKRTGEKVFLECVQDMDHENMFWYRQDPGLGLRLIYFSYDVKMKEKGDIPEGYSVSREKKERFSLILESASTNQTSMYLCASSKGGPGANVLTFGAGSRLTVL.

This clonotype was observed at least ten times. This chain connects TRBV27 to TRBJ1-4; 8 positions agree with TRBD1. The CDR3 runs 16 residues. Germline V gene lookup returns CDR1 MNHEY and CDR2 SMNVEV (reference sequence). V lost 2 bases to trimming and J lost 8 bases; unmatched junction nucleotides: 10. The CDR3 DNA reads TGTGCCAGCAGTTTAGGCGGACAGGGCTGGGGGGAAAAACTGTTTTTT. This encodes CASSLGGQGWGEKLFF.

This clonotype was counted at least ten times. The V gene is TRBV12-3 or TRBV12-4, the J gene TRBJ1-4, with D maybe TRBD1 (5 bases). With 5 bases removed from V and 4 bases from J, the gap between germline ends came to 14 bases. CDR3 size: 15 residues. CDR3 coding DNA: TGTGCCAGCAGTCGCAGGGCGGGGAATAATGAAAAACTGTTTTTT. It specifies CASSRRAGNNEKLFF.

This chain uses TRBV7-2 with TRBJ1-2; unclear D gene. The CDR3 sequence is 15 residues long. The germline gives CDR1 SGHTA, CDR2 FQGNSA. Trimming left V 4 bases short and J 5 bases short, with 17 bases between. The CDR3, as DNA: TGTGCCAGCAGCTCTTATATTAACGAACAATATGGCTACACCTTC. Its translation: CASSSYINEQYGYTF.

This clonotype showed up many times. The chain employs TRBV6-1 and TRBJ1-4, with TRBD1 identical over 8 bases. Germline loops: CDR1 MNHNS, CDR2 SASEGT. The CDR3 spans 16 residues. Trimming at V came to 4 bases and at J to 11 bases, leaving 15 bases not matched to a gene. In DNA form, the CDR3 reads TGTGCCAGCAGTGGGACCGGAACAGGGGGACTTCGGAAACTGTTTTTT. It specifies CASSGTGTGGLRKLFF.

The rearrangement uses TRBV5-6 and TRBJ1-6, with TRBD1 as a possible D gene (5 bases). V gave up 2 bases and J gave up 3 bases, with 9 bases separating them. The CDR3 spans 15 residues. Looked up from germline, CDR1 is SGHDT and CDR2 is YYEEEE. CDR3 bases: TGTGCCAGCAGCTTTGGGGCTATCTATAATTCACCCCTCCACTTT. As protein: CASSFGAIYNSPLHF.

Many counts were recorded for this clonotype. The rearrangement joins TRBV5-5 to TRBJ1-1; weak D call: TRBD1 (5 bases). CDR3 length: 15 residues. CDR1 and CDR2 (germline): SGHKS, YYEKEE (reference sequence). The germline V and J ends were trimmed by 7 bases and 11 bases, with 27 bases remaining between them. This CDR3 is CASFQSRGRPRDAFF. CDR3 coding DNA: TGTGCCAGCTTCCAATCACGGGGGAGGCCCCGCGACGCTTTCTTT.